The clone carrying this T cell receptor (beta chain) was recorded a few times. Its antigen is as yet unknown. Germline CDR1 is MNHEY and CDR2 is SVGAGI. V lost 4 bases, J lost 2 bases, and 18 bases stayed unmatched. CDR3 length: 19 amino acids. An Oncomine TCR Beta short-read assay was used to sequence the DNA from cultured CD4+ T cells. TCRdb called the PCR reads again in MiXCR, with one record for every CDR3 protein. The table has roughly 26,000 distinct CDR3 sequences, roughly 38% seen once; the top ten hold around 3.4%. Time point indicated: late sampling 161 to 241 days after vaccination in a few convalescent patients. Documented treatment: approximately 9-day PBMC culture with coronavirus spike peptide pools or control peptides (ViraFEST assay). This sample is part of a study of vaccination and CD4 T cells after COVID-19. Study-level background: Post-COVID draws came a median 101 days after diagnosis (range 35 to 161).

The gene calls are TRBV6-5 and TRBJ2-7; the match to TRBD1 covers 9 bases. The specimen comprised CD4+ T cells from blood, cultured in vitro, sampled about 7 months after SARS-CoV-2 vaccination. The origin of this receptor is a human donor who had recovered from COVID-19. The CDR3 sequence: CASSSPRTGVRAWTYEQYF. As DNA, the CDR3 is TGTGCCAGCAGTTCCCCTAGGACAGGGGTCCGGGCATGGACCTACGAGCAGTACTTC.